This T cell receptor (beta chain) was recovered during a study of blood T cell repertoires in COVID-19. In germline, CDR1 is KGHSH, CDR2 LQKENI. This CDR3 spans 14 amino acids. With 1 base removed from V and 5 bases from J, the gap between germline ends came to 11 bases. Using immunoSEQ multiplex PCR, the repertoire was profiled, and TCRdb retains in-frame clones only, with some absent. The sample has 95,000 to 100,000 clones; more than 75% are singletons. The specimen sequenced was peripheral blood. The receptor was isolated from a woman aged 30 to 39 with acute or convalescent COVID-19. The chain has TRBV18 and TRBJ1-1; D possibly corresponds to TRBD1 (5 bases). This CDR3 reads CASSPQGSSTEAFF. The CDR3 bases are TGTGCCAGCTCACCACAGGGGTCGAGTACTGAAGCTTTCTTT.